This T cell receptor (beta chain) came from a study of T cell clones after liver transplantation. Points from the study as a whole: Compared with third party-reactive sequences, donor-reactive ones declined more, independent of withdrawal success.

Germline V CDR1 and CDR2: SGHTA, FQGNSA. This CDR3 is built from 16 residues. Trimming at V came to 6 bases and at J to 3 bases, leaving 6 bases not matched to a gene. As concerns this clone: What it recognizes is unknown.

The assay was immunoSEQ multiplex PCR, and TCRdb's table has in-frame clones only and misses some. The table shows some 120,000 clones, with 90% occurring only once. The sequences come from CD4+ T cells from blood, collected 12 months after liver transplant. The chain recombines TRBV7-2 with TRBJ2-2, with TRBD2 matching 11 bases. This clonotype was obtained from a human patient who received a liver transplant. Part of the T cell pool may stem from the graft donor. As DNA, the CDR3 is TGTGCCAGCAGTCCATCTAGCGGGAGGTACACCGGGGAGCTGTTTTTT. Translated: CASSPSSGRYTGELFF.